This T cell receptor beta chain derives from a study of CD8+ T cells in alopecia areata. The study's findings and limits: Scalp repertoires also include resident alphabeta T cells from normal skin. Mice showed clearer TCR sharing than patients did, a gap that was possibly HLA-related.

Treatment of the sample: oral pan-JAK inhibitor, 5-10 mg twice daily. Starting from PBMCs, sorting isolated CD4+ and CD8+ T cells. Isolated RNA was reverse transcribed into cDNA used as the sequencing template. Generated by immunoSEQ multiplex PCR, the TCRdb table keeps only in-frame clones and is missing some. There are about 300,000 clones in the sample; nearly 60% occur only once, and under 2% lies in the top ten. Notes on this clone: Antigen: not known.

With 2 bases clipped from V and 7 bases from J, the junction kept 2 bases outside the gene matches. Looked up from germline, CDR1 is SNHLY and CDR2 is FYNNEI. The CDR3 runs to 13 residues. The source is a human donor with alopecia areata. The sequenced sample was CD4+ T cells sorted from blood, obtained at week 24, from a patient treated with tofacitinib. The V and J genes are TRBV2 and TRBJ2-1; 7 bases map to TRBD2. CDR3: CASSERRGNEQFF. The CDR3 DNA reads TGTGCCAGCAGTGAAAGGCGGGGGAATGAGCAGTTCTTC.